This record looks at one T cell receptor beta chain sequence and its context. The antigen remains unidentified. These data originate in a study of blood T cells in healthy people across ages. Study-wide results and caveats: It was held that the diversity estimates obtained from one million T cells were underestimates.

A sample-barcoded 5' primer and a J-beta primer mix were used in a second PCR of roughly 7 to 11 cycles. Each cDNA was tagged by a template-switch adaptor containing 12 random nucleotides. TCRdb fed the 5' RACE reads into MiXCR, producing one record per CDR3 protein. The table lists hundreds of thousands of distinct CDR3 sequences, about 61% of them singletons, with 25% to 30% in the top ten. Sequencing was done on a sample of blood. This sequence originates from a man aged 40-55 years in good health.

Written as DNA, the CDR3 is TGCGCCAGCAGCCCTGGGACAGGGGAAAAGGCTGGCTACACCTTC. Its protein is CASSPGTGEKAGYTF. The V gene is TRBV5-1, the J gene TRBJ1-2; 10 bases map to TRBD1. Looked up from germline, CDR1 is SGHRS and CDR2 is YFSETQ. After removal of 4 bases from V and 7 bases from J, the junction contained 10 bases not matched to a gene. The CDR3 is 15 amino acids.